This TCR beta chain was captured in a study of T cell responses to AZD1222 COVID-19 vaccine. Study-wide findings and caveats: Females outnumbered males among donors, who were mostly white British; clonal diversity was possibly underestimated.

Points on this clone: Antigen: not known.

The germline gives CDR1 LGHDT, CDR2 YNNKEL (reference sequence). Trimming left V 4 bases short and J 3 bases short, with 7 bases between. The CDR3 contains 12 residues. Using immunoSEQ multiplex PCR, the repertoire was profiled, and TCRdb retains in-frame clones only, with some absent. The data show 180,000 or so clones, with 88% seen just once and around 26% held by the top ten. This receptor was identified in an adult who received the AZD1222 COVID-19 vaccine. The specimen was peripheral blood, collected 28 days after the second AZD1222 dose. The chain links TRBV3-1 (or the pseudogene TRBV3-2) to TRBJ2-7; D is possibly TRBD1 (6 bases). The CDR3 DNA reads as TGTGCCAGCAGCCTGACAGGCTACGAGCAGTACTTC. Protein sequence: CASSLTGYEQYF.